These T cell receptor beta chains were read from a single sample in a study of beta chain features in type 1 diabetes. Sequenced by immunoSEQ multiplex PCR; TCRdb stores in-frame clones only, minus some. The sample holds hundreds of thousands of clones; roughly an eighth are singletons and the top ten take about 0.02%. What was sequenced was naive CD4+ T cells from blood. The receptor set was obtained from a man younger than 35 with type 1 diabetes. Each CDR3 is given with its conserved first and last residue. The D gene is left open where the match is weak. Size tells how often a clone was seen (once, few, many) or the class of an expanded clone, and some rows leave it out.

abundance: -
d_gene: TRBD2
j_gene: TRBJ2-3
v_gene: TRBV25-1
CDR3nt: TGTGCCAGCAGTGAGGGGACTAGCGGGGGCCAAGGGACAGATACGCAGTATTTT
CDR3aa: CASSEGTSGGQGTDTQYF

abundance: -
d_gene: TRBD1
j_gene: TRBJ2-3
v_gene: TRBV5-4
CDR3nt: TGTGCCAGCAGCGATCGACAGGGCGCAGATACGCAGTATTTT
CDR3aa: CASSDRQGADTQYF

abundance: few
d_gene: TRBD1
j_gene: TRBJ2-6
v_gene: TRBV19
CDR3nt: TGTGCCAGTAGAACAGGGGTAGTTGGGGCCAACGTCCTGACTTTC
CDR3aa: CASRTGVVGANVLTF

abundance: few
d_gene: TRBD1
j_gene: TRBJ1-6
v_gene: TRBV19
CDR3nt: TGTGCCAGTAGTGGCGCCCGGGGGACAGGAGATTCACCCCTCCACTTT
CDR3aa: CASSGARGTGDSPLHF

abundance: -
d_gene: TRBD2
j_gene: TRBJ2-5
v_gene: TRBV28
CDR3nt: TGTGCCAGCAGTCCCCTGCGGGGGGCTGAAGAGACCCAGTACTTC
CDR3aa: CASSPLRGAEETQYF

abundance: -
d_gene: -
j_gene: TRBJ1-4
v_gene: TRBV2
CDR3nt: TGTGCCAGCAGCCCCGCAGAAAAACTGTTTTTT
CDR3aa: CASSPAEKLFF

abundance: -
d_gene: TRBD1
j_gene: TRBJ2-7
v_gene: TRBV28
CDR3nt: TGTGCCACCCGGGGGAGGGACAGGGGAATTATCGAGCAGTACTTC
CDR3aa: CATRGRDRGIIEQYF

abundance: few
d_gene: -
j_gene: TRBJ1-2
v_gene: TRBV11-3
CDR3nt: TGTGCCAGCAGCTTCCGGGACAACTATGGCTACACCTTC
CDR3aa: CASSFRDNYGYTF

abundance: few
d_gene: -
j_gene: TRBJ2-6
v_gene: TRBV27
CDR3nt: TGTGCCAGCAGTTCCACCTCTGGGGCCAACGTCCTGACTTTC
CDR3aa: CASSSTSGANVLTF

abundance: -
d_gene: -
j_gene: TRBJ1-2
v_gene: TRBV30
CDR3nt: TGTGCCTGGAGTGTCCCCCCCAGCAGCTACACCTTC
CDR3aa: CAWSVPPSSYTF